This T cell receptor (beta chain) emerged from a study of T cell repertoires in cytomegalovirus infection. CDR3 length: 16 residues. The germline gives CDR1 SGHRS, CDR2 YFSETQ. V gave up 4 bases and J gave up 2 bases; unmatched junction bases: 5. TCRdb independently ran MiXCR on the reads; one entry per CDR3 protein. Of about 140,000 distinct CDR3 sequences detected, 6.5% appear once; the ten largest clones hold around 17%. The J gene is TRBJ2-3, the V gene TRBV5-1; 12 bases are shared with TRBD2. The material sequenced was PBMCs. The TCR comes from a human donor in good health (CMV status not recorded). Some clones in this sample may be carry-over from other donors' samples. DNA of the CDR3: TGCGCCAGCAGCCTAGCTAGCGGGGGGGACACAGATACGCAGTATTTT. This sequence encodes CASSLASGGDTDTQYF. Supplemented by reference TRBV5-1 and TRBJ2-3, the full variable domain reads KAGVTQTPRYLIKTRGQQVTLSCSPISGHRSVSWYQQTPGQGLQFLFEYFSETQRNKGNFPGRFSGRQFSNSRSEMNVSTLELGDSALYLCASSLASGGDTDTQYFGPGTRLTVL.